This T cell receptor (beta chain) was retrieved from a study of T cell repertoires in cytomegalovirus infection. CDR1 and CDR2 (germline): DFQATT, SNEGSKA (reference sequence). The CDR3 totals 15 residues. Trimming removed 3 bases from V and 3 bases from J, with 14 bases in between. TCRdb ran MiXCR on the reads and lists one entry per CDR3 protein. This sample has approximately 140,000 distinct CDR3 sequences, with about 6% found just once. Sequencing was carried out using PBMCs. This chain uses TRBV20-1 with TRBJ2-2; perhaps TRBD2 as D (7 bases). The TCR comes from a human donor in good health (CMV status not recorded). Some clones in this sample may be carry-over from other donors' samples. The CDR3 DNA reads TGCAGTGCTAGTAGGCGGGGGCCATACACCGGGGAGCTGTTTTTT. Its translation: CSASRRGPYTGELFF.